A single sample is the source of the 32 T cell receptor beta chains below, sequenced in a study of PD-1 blockade in classical Hodgkin lymphoma. The protocol was immunoSEQ multiplex PCR, while the TCRdb copy is restricted to in-frame clones and leaves out a portion. The top ten hold approximately 24% of the sample, which has 25,000 to 30,000 clones, 65% to 75% seen once. Autologous stem cell transplantation was followed by relapse in every patient, and brentuximab vedotin exposure varied. The specimen was peripheral blood mononuclear cells (PBMCs), collected before the second cycle of nivolumab. These TCRs come from a human donor with classical Hodgkin lymphoma.

This sequence joins TRBV4-3 and TRBJ2-2; TRBD2 matches at 13 bases. CDR3 size: 16 residues. V shed 4 bases, J shed 4 bases, and the junction held 3 bases outside the gene matches. From germline, CDR1 is LGHNA and CDR2 YSLEER. In DNA form, the CDR3 reads TGCGCCAGCAGCCGGGGACTAGCGGGGTTCACCGGGGAGCTGTTTTTT. It codes for CASSRGLAGFTGELFF.

In its sample, this clone was seen many times. This rearrangement joins TRBV19 to TRBJ2-3; D ambiguous. The V gene lost 3 bases and the J gene lost 8 bases, with 9 bases spanning the gap. The CDR3 is 12 residues long. Germline CDR1 is LNHDA and CDR2 is SQIVND (reference sequence). CDR3 nucleotide sequence: TGTGCCAGTAGTATGATCGACGGTACGCAGTATTTT. Amino acid sequence: CASSMIDGTQYF.

The chain joins TRBV28 to TRBJ1-2, with D possibly TRBD1 on 5 matching bases. V was cut by 10 bases and J by 5 bases, with 14 bases left in between. The CDR3 runs to 12 residues. Germline lookup yields CDR1 MDHEN and CDR2 SYDVKM. The CDR3 coding sequence is TGTGCCACCACCGGGACGGAATATGGCTACACCTTC. Translation gives CATTGTEYGYTF.

CDR3 amino acids: CASSPRQGYGYTF. The DNA for the CDR3 is TGCGCCAGCAGCCCCCGCCAGGGGTATGGCTACACCTTC. V and J are TRBV5-1 and TRBJ1-2; TRBD1 is a possible D gene (6 bases). The CDR3 sequence is 13 residues long. CDR1 and CDR2 (germline): SGHRS, YFSETQ. With 4 bases removed from V and 5 bases from J, the gap between germline ends came to 12 bases.

The chain joins TRBV14 to TRBJ1-6; D gene ambiguous. The germline gives CDR1 SGHDN, CDR2 FVKESK. The ends were cut back, 4 bases at V and 10 bases at J, with 11 bases in the middle. The CDR3 is made up of 13 amino acids. The CDR3 region is CASSPVENSPLHF. The CDR3 DNA is TGTGCCAGCAGCCCTGTTGAGAACTCACCCCTCCACTTT.

As for this clone: The CDR3 does not end in the conserved phenylalanine or tryptophan, so this is likely a read error. The gene calls are TRBV6-1 and TRBJ1-5, with D perhaps TRBD1 (6 bases). Deletions cut 3 bases from V and 0 bases from J, with 9 bases between. Germline V gene lookup returns CDR1 MNHNS and CDR2 SASEGT. The CDR3 loop spans 15 amino acids. The CDR3 region has the DNA TGTGCCAGCAGTGACAGGGGATATAGCAATCAGCCCCAGCATTCT. Its protein is CASSDRGYSNQPQHS.

This clone occurred a few times. The V gene is TRBV6-6, the J gene TRBJ1-2, with TRBD1 matching over 9 bases. The germline gives CDR1 MNHNY, CDR2 SVGAGI (reference sequence). V shed 5 bases, J shed 6 bases, and the junction held 4 bases outside the gene matches. The length of the CDR3 is 13 residues. The CDR3 nucleotides are TGTGCCAGCAGTCAGACAGGGGGGAATGGCTACACCTTC. It is translated as CASSQTGGNGYTF.

This chain connects TRBV9 to TRBJ2-2, with 8 bases matching TRBD2. The junction had 13 bases not matched to a gene; V was cut back by 1 base and J by 5 bases. Germline V gives CDR1 SGDLS, CDR2 YYNGEE. The CDR3 consists of 18 residues. The CDR3 sequence: CASSVPILADTPTGELFF. Here the CDR3 DNA reads TGTGCCAGCAGCGTACCGATACTAGCGGACACCCCTACCGGGGAGCTGTTTTTT.

The rearrangement joins TRBV19 to TRBJ2-1; 7 bases align to TRBD2. Looked up from germline, CDR1 is LNHDA and CDR2 is SQIVND (reference sequence). With 1 base clipped from V and 7 bases from J, the junction kept 4 bases outside the gene matches. CDR3 size: 14 residues. The CDR3 spells CASSIGVSGNEQFF. For the CDR3, the DNA is TGTGCCAGTAGTATAGGGGTTAGCGGGAATGAGCAGTTCTTC.

A word on this clone: One end of the junction is discordant with germline, which a read error may explain. Other DNA sequences in this sample translate to the same CDR3. The chain joins TRBV11-2 to TRBJ2-1, with D perhaps assigned TRBD1 or TRBD2 (5 bases each). The CDR3 sequence is 17 residues long. The germline CDR1 and CDR2 sequences are SGHAT and FQNNGV. CDR3 protein: CASSSKLTVRENNEQFF. Here the CDR3 DNA reads TGTGCCAGTAGCTCTAAATTGACAGTGAGGGAGAACAATGAGCAGTTCTTC. Using reference TRBV11-2 and TRBJ2-1 for the parts outside the CDR3, the full variable domain is EAGVAQSPRYKIIEKRQSVAFWCNPISGHATLYWYQQILGQGPKLLIQFQNNGVVDDSQLPKDRFSAERLKGVDSTLKIQPAKLEDSAVYLCASSSKLTVRENNEQFFGPGTRLTVL.

The rearrangement joins TRBV9 to TRBJ1-6; weak D call: TRBD1 (6 bases). V was clipped by 4 bases and J by 7 bases, with 15 bases between them. This CDR3 is 15 amino acids long. The germline gives CDR1 SGDLS, CDR2 YYNGEE. This CDR3 reads CASSSAQGWNSPLHF. For the CDR3, the DNA is TGTGCCAGCAGCTCCGCACAGGGTTGGAATTCACCCCTCCACTTT.

The chain is built from TRBV28 and TRBJ1-3; D is undetermined. The germline CDR1 and CDR2 sequences are MDHEN and SYDVKM. This CDR3 contains 13 residues. V was clipped by 6 bases and J by 2 bases, with 8 bases between them. Here the CDR3 reads CASSSPPGNTIYF. The DNA of the CDR3 is TGTGCCAGCAGCTCTCCACCTGGAAACACCATATATTTT.

The V and J genes are TRBV19 and TRBJ1-3; no definite D call. Trimming left V 7 bases short and J 0 bases short, with 7 bases between. The germline gives CDR1 LNHDA, CDR2 SQIVND (reference sequence). The CDR3 is made up of 13 amino acids. In DNA, the CDR3 is TGTGCCAGTACTCTAAACTCTGGAAACACCATATATTTT. This translates into CASTLNSGNTIYF.

The chain joins TRBV7-2 to TRBJ2-7; D is unresolved. The germline V gene encodes CDR1 SGHTA and CDR2 FQGNSA. Trimming removed 5 bases from V and 5 bases from J, with 7 bases in between. The CDR3 is made up of 11 amino acids. The CDR3 bases are TGTGCCAGCAGCCGGGTGGACGAGCAGTACTTC. It yields the protein CASSRVDEQYF.

The chain carries TRBV6-1 and TRBJ1-5, with D tentatively TRBD1 (6 bases). The CDR3 length is 15 residues. The ends were cut back, 5 bases at V and 3 bases at J, with 14 bases in the middle. CDR1 and CDR2 from the germline V gene are MNHNS and SASEGT. The CDR3 sequence is CASSNMGADNQPQHF. As DNA, the CDR3 is TGTGCCAGCAGTAACATGGGGGCGGACAATCAGCCCCAGCATTTT.

V and J are TRBV29-1 and TRBJ1-2; D unclear. The CDR3 contains 11 residues. V lost 4 bases, J lost 4 bases, and 7 bases lay in between. Germline values: CDR1 SQVTM, CDR2 ANQGSEA. CDR3 loop: CSVVRGYGYTF. The DNA for the CDR3 is TGCAGCGTTGTCCGGGGCTATGGCTACACCTTC.

This clone has only a few counts. The V call is TRBV25-1, the J call TRBJ2-1; TRBD1 matches at 7 bases. There are 18 residues in the CDR3. The junction had 17 bases not matched to a gene; V was cut back by 4 bases and J by 5 bases. Germline CDR1 MGHDK, CDR2 SYGVNS. The CDR3 coding sequence is TGTGCCAGCAGTGCCCGGGGTCTAAAGGGGGCGGAAAACAATGAGCAGTTCTTC. Its protein is CASSARGLKGAENNEQFF.

This clone came up a few times. This chain links TRBV2 with TRBJ2-5, with D perhaps matching TRBD1 (7 bases). The V and J ends lost 6 bases and 3 bases respectively, with 11 bases between them. Germline CDR1 and CDR2: SNHLY and FYNNEI. The CDR3 length is 13 residues. CDR3 coding DNA: TGTGCCAGCAGCAGGGGGACTGAAGAGACCCAGTACTTC. It yields the protein CASSRGTEETQYF.

A few counts support this clone. J is TRBJ1-2 and V is TRBV19; unclear D gene. Trimming shortened V by 2 bases and J by 4 bases, and 11 bases separated the two germline ends. The length of the CDR3 is 14 residues. Per the germline V gene, CDR1 is LNHDA and CDR2 is SQIVND (reference sequence). The CDR3 bases are TGTGCCAGTAGTATATTATCAGGTCCCTATGGCTACACCTTC. This encodes CASSILSGPYGYTF. The complete variable domain, with remaining parts taken from reference TRBV19 and TRBJ1-2, reads DGGITQSPKYLFRKEGQNVTLSCEQNLNHDAMYWYRQDPGQGLRLIYYSQIVNDFQKGDIAEGYSVSREKKESFPLTVTSAQKNPTAFYLCASSILSGPYGYTFGSGTRLTVV.

CDR3 amino acids: CASRPTGRSGNTIYF. The CDR3 DNA sequence: TGTGCCAGCAGACCGACAGGACGGTCTGGAAACACCATATATTTT. The rearrangement uses TRBV27 and TRBJ1-3; D might be TRBD1 (6 bases). Per germline, CDR1 MNHEY and CDR2 SMNVEV (reference sequence). V dropped 6 bases and J dropped 1 base, with 13 bases sitting between them. The CDR3 has 15 residues.

V is TRBV10-3 and J is TRBJ1-2, with TRBD1 as a possible D gene (6 bases). CDR3 size: 14 residues. Trimming took 4 bases from V and 3 from J, leaving 12 bases between them. Germline loops: CDR1 ENHRY, CDR2 SYGVKD. Here the CDR3 DNA reads TGTGCCATCAGTGTGGAGGGACATTACTATGGCTACACCTTC. It yields the protein CAISVEGHYYGYTF.

This chain uses TRBV12-1 with TRBJ2-3; the DNA was not compared with TRBD2, the D call given in the table. TRBV12-1 is an annotated pseudogene. The CDR3 is made up of 12 amino acids. Here the CDR3 reads CASSSGTDTQYF. The CDR3 DNA reads TGTGCCAGCAGCTCGGGCACAGATACGCAGTATTTT.

The rearrangement joins TRBV19 to TRBJ2-5, with D tentatively TRBD2 (5 bases). V lost 5 bases to trimming and J lost 4 bases, with 17 bases between them. CDR3 length: 15 amino acids. Germline V gene data show CDR1 as LNHDA and CDR2 as SQIVND (reference sequence). The CDR3 spells CASSVERVMAETQYF. In DNA, the CDR3 is TGTGCCAGTAGTGTCGAGAGGGTCATGGCAGAGACCCAGTACTTC.

Comment on this clone: This clone may be a read error of a much larger clone one base away. Other DNA sequences in this specimen translate into the identical CDR3. V usage is TRBV7-9 and J usage is TRBJ2-4; D unresolved. Trimming cost V 0 bases and J 11 bases, with 11 bases left between them. The CDR3 runs 13 residues. Germline CDR1 reads SEHNR; CDR2 reads FQNEAQ (reference sequence). CDR3 sequence: CASSLAEQGVQYF. In DNA, the CDR3 is TGTGCCAGCAGCTTAGCTGAACAAGGCGTTCAGTACTTC.

There are a few counts of this clone. This chain links TRBV5-8 with TRBJ1-1; D is possibly TRBD1 (5 bases). The CDR3 covers 14 residues. The germline CDR1 and CDR2 sequences are SGHTS and YDEGEE. V lost 6 bases to trimming and J lost 0 bases, with 12 bases between them. The CDR3 bases are TGTGCCAGCACGCGGACAAGAATGAACACTGAAGCTTTCTTT. Translating it yields CASTRTRMNTEAFF.

The chain recombines TRBV5-8 with TRBJ2-3, with unresolved D. V was pared by 1 base and J by 2 bases, with 5 bases between. The length of the CDR3 is 13 residues. CDR1 and CDR2 from the germline V gene are SGHTS and YDEGEE. The CDR3 DNA reads TGTGCCAGCAGCTTGTACTCCACAGATACGCAGTATTTT. This sequence encodes CASSLYSTDTQYF.

The rearrangement links TRBV28 to TRBJ2-7; D gene ambiguous. The CDR3 covers 13 residues. From germline, CDR1 is MDHEN and CDR2 SYDVKM. V was clipped by 3 bases and J by 4 bases, with 10 bases between them. DNA for the CDR3: TGTGCCAGCAGTTTGATCATAAGATACGAGCAGTACTTC. Translation gives CASSLIIRYEQYF.

This clone was recorded once. The chain has TRBV10-1 and TRBJ2-2; D might be TRBD2 (5 bases). Germline loops: CDR1 WNHNN, CDR2 SYGVQD (reference sequence). CDR3 size: 16 residues. Between the trimmed V and J ends, which lost 3 bases and 0 bases, there was a span of 11 bases. CDR3 sequence (DNA): TGCGCCAGCAGTGATTGGGCCGGGACGAACACCGGGGAGCTGTTTTTT. This gives the protein CASSDWAGTNTGELFF.

The V call is TRBV25-1, the J call TRBJ2-4, with D possibly TRBD1 on 6 matching bases. Germline CDR1 reads MGHDK; CDR2 reads SYGVNS. The CDR3 contains 16 residues. Trimming left V 4 bases short and J 0 bases short, with 13 bases between. The CDR3 spells CASSGSRTEAKNIQYF. The CDR3 DNA reads TGTGCCAGCAGTGGTTCCAGGACAGAAGCCAAAAACATTCAGTACTTC.

The gene calls are TRBV5-1 and TRBJ2-6; TRBD1 or TRBD2 may be the D gene (5 bases each). The CDR3 consists of 14 residues. The V gene's germline CDR1 is SGHRS and CDR2 YFSETQ. Deletions cut 5 bases from V and 0 bases from J, with 6 bases between. This CDR3 reads CASRGVSGANVLTF. The CDR3 bases are TGCGCCAGCAGGGGGGTCTCTGGGGCCAACGTCCTGACTTTC.

The V gene is TRBV7-6, the J gene TRBJ1-2; D may be TRBD1 (6 bases). This CDR3 contains 15 residues. V shed 5 bases and J shed 4 bases, with 17 bases lying between them. CDR1 is SGHVS, CDR2 FNYEAQ, per germline. The CDR3 DNA reads as TGTGCCAGCAGCCAGGATGGCAGGGGACCCTATGGCTACACCTTC. Protein product: CASSQDGRGPYGYTF.

This chain uses TRBV18 with TRBJ2-3, with TRBD1 matching 10 bases. CDR3 size: 15 residues. J lost 5 bases, V lost 4 bases, and 6 bases had no gene match. Germline V gives CDR1 KGHSH, CDR2 LQKENI. The CDR3 nucleotides read TGTGCCAGCTCACTCAGACAGGGGGCCGAAGATACGCAGTATTTT. It encodes CASSLRQGAEDTQYF.